Listed below are T cell receptor beta chains from one sample, sequenced in a study of blood T cell repertoires in COVID-19. The data were produced by immunoSEQ multiplex PCR, yet TCRdb's version contains in-frame clones alone and is incomplete. The table includes about 96,000 clones, around 90% detected once. Input material: peripheral blood. The receptors shown here come from a human donor with COVID-19, enrolled during active disease. The donor label of this sample is uncertain. CDR3s leave out the opening cysteine and the closing phenylalanine or tryptophan. Rows give clone size only sometimes, using once, few, many, or a class for an expanded clone.

clone_size j_call v_call cdr3_aa
- TRBJ1-1 TRBV7-2 ASSLDRGAGTEAF
- TRBJ1-1 TRBV29-1 SVVVLATNTEAF
- TRBJ1-5 TRBV30 AWSREYNQPQH
- TRBJ1-1 TRBV19 ASSISGGVNTEAF
- TRBJ1-2 TRBV5-1 ASSLAADRESHGYT
- TRBJ2-7 TRBV19 ASSHPGGQSSYEQY
- TRBJ2-7 TRBV11-3 ASSSDSYEQY
- TRBJ2-1 TRBV6-5 ASSYRGHAGNNEQF
- TRBJ2-7 TRBV4-1 ASSHQDSAYEQY
- TRBJ1-1 TRBV2 ASIPGQGNTEAF
- TRBJ2-1 TRBV30 AWRSKETGLADWGGPVGNEQF
- TRBJ1-6 TRBV7-9 ASSRTGGGNNSPLH
- TRBJ1-2 TRBV2 ASSESDAGSNYGYT
- TRBJ2-5 TRBV19 ASRGGETQY
- TRBJ2-7 TRBV20-1 SASGLLSSYEQY
few TRBJ2-1 TRBV7-2 ASSSIAGGYNEQF
once TRBJ2-7 TRBV18 ASSANYEQY